The sequence of this T cell receptor (beta chain) was determined in a study of T-cell reconstitution after alpha-beta-depleted transplantation in children. The study's findings and limits: Alpha-beta T cells about two months after transplant reportedly derived from several hundred expanded graft clones. Some patients' high day-60 TCRbeta diversity was attributed to recipient cells surviving conditioning. Once a year had passed after transplant, T-cell counts and diversity came mostly from newly produced T cells.

The CDR3 length is 15 residues. Between the trimmed V and J ends, which lost 1 base and 9 bases, there was a span of 17 bases. Germline V gene lookup returns CDR1 SGHRS and CDR2 YFSETQ. Remarks on this clonotype: The antigen is unknown.

Using unique molecular identifiers, the investigators prepared the TCRbeta library. TCRdb re-called the PCR reads through MiXCR, storing one row per CDR3 protein. Of just over 950,000 distinct CDR3 sequences in the sample, roughly 29% were seen once. V usage is TRBV5-1 and J usage is TRBJ2-1; tentatively, D is TRBD1 (8 bases). The sample in question was PBMCs, mostly from graft donor cells, obtained 360 days after TCRalphabeta/CD19-depleted stem cell transplant. This sequence was found in a boy in the first two years of life who had a stem cell transplant for SCID, so the T cells may come from the graft donor. CDR3 sequence reads: CASSLQGAGDSEQFF. In nucleotides, the CDR3 is TGCGCCAGCAGCTTGCAGGGGGCGGGGGACAGTGAGCAGTTCTTC.